A single sample gave rise to the 30 T cell receptor beta chains below, sequenced in a study of immune evolution from preneoplasia to lung adenocarcinoma. Libraries were prepared by immunoSEQ multiplex PCR; TCRdb keeps only in-frame clonotypes and omits some of them. The sample yields around 4,000 clones, 70% to 90% seen once. Sequenced material: FFPE minimally invasive lung adenocarcinoma tissue. The receptors come from a donor of 70 years or more with lung adenocarcinoma.

The chain has TRBV28 and TRBJ1-5; no firm D call. The germline CDR1 and CDR2 sequences are MDHEN and SYDVKM. The CDR3 has 14 amino acids. V was cut by 2 bases and J by 4 bases, with 9 bases left in between. This CDR3 reads CASSLRRANQPQHF. The CDR3 nucleotides read TGTGCCAGCAGTTTAAGGAGGGCTAATCAGCCCCAGCATTTT.

V and J are TRBV2 and TRBJ2-1; a weak D match, TRBD2 (5 bases). In germline, CDR1 is SNHLY, CDR2 FYNNEI. The CDR3 spans 13 residues. Trimming pared 8 bases from V and 7 bases from J, leaving 15 bases between. The CDR3 sequence is CASRSRVFNEQFF. The CDR3 DNA reads TGTGCCAGCCGGTCGCGGGTGTTTAATGAGCAGTTCTTC.

V usage is TRBV5-1 and J usage is TRBJ2-3; D is possibly TRBD1 (6 bases). Germline V gives CDR1 SGHRS, CDR2 YFSETQ. Trimming removed 4 bases from V and 6 bases from J, with 18 bases in between. The CDR3 totals 15 residues. As DNA, the CDR3 is TGCGCCAGCAGCCTATCCGTGGGGGCGATCGATACGCAGTATTTT. Protein: CASSLSVGAIDTQYF.

CDR3 sequence (DNA): TGTGCCAGCAGTGAACGGGACAGGGCAAAAGTGGGGAAACTGTTTTTT. It translates to CASSERDRAKVGKLFF. The rearrangement uses TRBV2 and TRBJ1-4; 9 bases align to TRBD1. CDR3 length equals 16 residues. With 2 bases clipped from V and 11 bases from J, the junction kept 12 bases outside the gene matches. CDR1 and CDR2 (germline): SNHLY, FYNNEI.

The chain's CDR3 is CSVSESESTYTF. The DNA of the CDR3 is TGCAGCGTTTCTGAATCAGAAAGTACCTACACCTTC. The rearrangement links TRBV29-1 to TRBJ1-2, with D hard to call. This CDR3 region has 12 residues. Looked up from germline, CDR1 is SQVTM and CDR2 is ANQGSEA. Trimming cost V 5 bases and J 10 bases, with 17 bases left between them.

The chain carries TRBV9 and TRBJ2-7; D possibly corresponds to TRBD2 (6 bases). This CDR3 has 15 amino acids. The germline CDR1 and CDR2 sequences are SGDLS and YYNGEE. Trimming removed 3 bases at V and 7 bases at J, with 20 bases between. The CDR3 sequence is CASSASVGLLTEQYF. DNA of the CDR3: TGTGCCAGCAGCGCGTCAGTGGGACTGCTAACGGAGCAGTACTTC.

V usage is TRBV9 and J usage is TRBJ2-7, with 8 bases fitting TRBD2. The V gene end was trimmed by 2 bases and the J gene end by 2 bases; junction bases not matched to a gene: 3. Germline lookup yields CDR1 SGDLS and CDR2 YYNGEE. This CDR3 contains 14 residues. CDR3 loop: CASSVAGGTYEQYF. In DNA form, the CDR3 reads TGTGCCAGCAGCGTCGCGGGAGGTACCTACGAGCAGTACTTC.

The rearrangement uses TRBV5-1 and TRBJ1-2; TRBD1 might be the D (5 bases). Germline CDR1 SGHRS, CDR2 YFSETQ. The CDR3 totals 13 residues. Trimming took off 2 bases at V and 3 bases at J, with 8 bases between the two ends. CDR3 nucleotides: TGCGCCAGCAGCTTCGAGACAGACTATGGCTACACCTTC. Its protein is CASSFETDYGYTF.

This sequence joins TRBV2 and TRBJ1-4; D unclear. Looked up from germline, CDR1 is SNHLY and CDR2 is FYNNEI. V lost 6 bases to trimming and J lost 5 bases, with 10 bases between them. The CDR3 is 13 residues long. Written as DNA, the CDR3 is TGTGCCAGCAGGAGGAGAACGAATGAAAAACTGTTTTTT. Translating it yields CASRRRTNEKLFF.

The chain couples TRBV2 to TRBJ1-6; D is unclear. Deletions cut 6 bases from V and 9 bases from J, with 12 bases between. This CDR3 contains 13 residues. Germline CDR1 reads SNHLY; CDR2 reads FYNNEI. This chain's CDR3 is CASSPIDGSPLHF. The CDR3 region has the DNA TGTGCCAGCAGCCCTATAGATGGTTCACCCCTCCACTTT.

The count of this clone is one. The chain joins TRBV2 to TRBJ1-2, with 9 bases aligning to TRBD1. The J segment lost 8 bases and the V segment lost 4 bases, leaving 11 bases of the junction unmatched. The CDR3 consists of 15 residues. CDR1 is SNHLY, CDR2 FYNNEI, per germline. CDR3 protein: CASSGYPGQGDGYTF. The CDR3 bases are TGTGCCAGCAGTGGATACCCGGGACAGGGAGACGGCTACACCTTC.

This clone has only one observation. The chain uses TRBV7-9 and TRBJ1-3; D gene ambiguous. CDR1 and CDR2 (germline): SEHNR, FQNEAQ (reference sequence). Trimming took 5 bases from V and 1 from J, leaving 15 bases between them. The CDR3 has 16 residues. CDR3 nucleotide sequence: TGTGCCAGCAGCCCCCGGCAGTTCCTATCTGGAAACACCATATATTTT. Protein: CASSPRQFLSGNTIYF.

Points on this clone: One end of the junction fails to match germline, which may point to a read error. The rearrangement links TRBV11-2 to TRBJ2-2; no clear D gene. The CDR3 sequence is 13 residues long. Looked up from germline, CDR1 is SGHAT and CDR2 is FQNNGV. CDR3 amino acids: CASSPTYTEELFF. The DNA for the CDR3 is TGTGCCAGCAGCCCTACTTACACCGAGGAGCTGTTTTTT.

The chain recombines TRBV4-1 with TRBJ2-7; D is perhaps TRBD2 (5 bases). Per germline, CDR1 MGHRA and CDR2 YSYEKL. The CDR3 is made up of 15 amino acids. The V end was cut by 0 bases, the J end by 4 bases, with 13 bases between. Written as DNA, the CDR3 is TGCGCCAGCAGCCAAGAGGTGGGAGCAGGTTACGAGCAGTACTTC. It is translated as CASSQEVGAGYEQYF.

This clone was observed a single time. The rearrangement links TRBV6-5 to TRBJ1-2; possibly TRBD1 for D (6 bases). Germline V lookup: CDR1 MNHEY, CDR2 SVGAGI. This CDR3 spans 14 amino acids. V was clipped by 5 bases and J by 6 bases, with 16 bases between them. CDR3 sequence reads: CASSTLGGRDGYTF. For the CDR3, the DNA is TGTGCCAGCAGTACCCTGGGGGGGCGGGATGGCTACACCTTC.

A word on this clone: Its ends do not fully match the called genes, so a read error is possible. The V gene is TRBV6-1, the J gene TRBJ2-5, with 9 bases identical to TRBD2. Germline values: CDR1 MNHNS, CDR2 SASEGT. The CDR3 extends over 15 amino acids. This CDR3 reads CALRMAGGSGETQYF. In nucleotides, the CDR3 is TGCGCACTAAGGATGGCGGGAGGGTCGGGAGAGACCCAGTACTTC.

V gene TRBV9 combines with J gene TRBJ2-5; possibly TRBD1 for D (6 bases). The germline CDR1 and CDR2 sequences are SGDLS and YYNGEE. There are 15 residues in the CDR3. Trimming removed 4 bases from V and 7 bases from J, with 20 bases in between. DNA of the CDR3: TGTGCCAGCAGCTCCCGAGGGGGTGGTGAGGGGACCCAGTACTTC. It encodes CASSSRGGGEGTQYF.

J is TRBJ2-3 and V is TRBV10-1; D gene unclear. CDR3 length: 15 amino acids. V was pared by 0 bases and J by 4 bases, with 11 bases between. Germline V gene lookup returns CDR1 WNHNN and CDR2 SYGVQD (reference sequence). CDR3: CASSESGVLADTQYF. The CDR3 DNA reads TGCGCCAGCAGTGAGTCGGGTGTTTTGGCAGATACGCAGTATTTT.

The gene calls are TRBV9 and TRBJ2-5; D is undetermined. The ends were cut back, 4 bases at V and 8 bases at J, with 18 bases in the middle. CDR1 SGDLS and CDR2 YYNGEE come from the germline V gene. CDR3 size: 14 residues. The CDR3 loop reads CASSQSLSTATQYF. The CDR3 DNA is TGTGCCAGCAGCCAGTCCCTCTCTACGGCTACCCAGTACTTC.

V usage is TRBV29-1 and J usage is TRBJ2-5; the match to TRBD1 covers 10 bases. Germline V gene lookup returns CDR1 SQVTM and CDR2 ANQGSEA. CDR3 length equals 13 residues. V lost 8 bases and J lost 2; bases outside the gene matches: 5. The DNA of the CDR3 is TGCAGCACCCGACAGGGGGCACAAGAGACCCAGTACTTC. Translation: CSTRQGAQETQYF.

CDR3 bases: TGCGCCAGCAGCCAAAACCTGGGGGGGGCAGGAGTGGGTGAGCAGTTCTTC. Its translation is CASSQNLGGAGVGEQFF. The V gene is TRBV4-3, the J gene TRBJ2-1; tentative D call: TRBD2 (7 bases). V was trimmed by 2 bases and J by 9 bases, leaving 23 bases between them. This CDR3 is 17 amino acids long. Per germline, CDR1 LGHNA and CDR2 YSLEER.

The chain couples TRBV28 to TRBJ1-2; TRBD1 matches at 7 bases. The CDR3 consists of 13 residues. Germline lookup yields CDR1 MDHEN and CDR2 SYDVKM. With V trimmed by 8 bases and J by 3 bases, 6 bases remained unmatched. For the CDR3, the DNA is TGTGCCAGCTCGACAGGGAGGGACTATGGCTACACCTTC. Its protein product is CASSTGRDYGYTF.

As for this clone: The sample carries other DNA sequences with the same CDR3. The chain carries TRBV30 and TRBJ2-3; 8 bases are a match to TRBD2. Germline V gene lookup returns CDR1 GTSNPN and CDR2 SVGIG (reference sequence). V was clipped by 3 bases and J by 0 bases; unmatched bases: 5. The CDR3 runs 15 residues. CDR3 nucleotides: TGTGCCTGGAGCAGAGCGGGAGAGAGCACAGATACGCAGTATTTT. This gives the protein CAWSRAGESTDTQYF.

The rearrangement uses TRBV30 and TRBJ2-6; TRBD1 matches 8 bases. In germline, CDR1 is GTSNPN, CDR2 SVGIG (reference sequence). The CDR3 extends over 18 amino acids. CDR3: CAYKTGGSLSSGANVLTF. The CDR3, as DNA: TGTGCTTATAAAACAGGGGGATCTTTGAGCTCTGGGGCCAACGTCCTGACTTTC.

Note on this clone: The same CDR3 also results from other DNA sequences found in this sample. This chain joins TRBV6-1 and TRBJ1-1; D is ambiguous. V lost 1 base and J 1 base, leaving 7 bases between the germline ends. The CDR3 length is 14 residues. Germline CDR1 MNHNS, CDR2 SASEGT. The CDR3 sequence: CASSEVFRNTEAFF. In nucleotides, the CDR3 is TGTGCCAGCAGTGAAGTCTTCAGGAACACTGAAGCTTTCTTT.

The genes are TRBV19 and TRBJ2-1; D is perhaps TRBD1 or TRBD2 (6 bases each). Germline CDR1 and CDR2: LNHDA and SQIVND (reference sequence). The CDR3 runs to 13 residues. Trimming took off 1 base at V and 9 bases at J, with 10 bases between the two ends. Here the CDR3 DNA reads TGTGCCAGTAGTATAGGGGGGCGGGGTGAGCAGTTCTTC. Translating it yields CASSIGGRGEQFF.

The V gene is TRBV5-1, the J gene TRBJ1-1; a possible D gene is TRBD1 (5 bases). This CDR3 has 15 amino acids. Germline V gene sequence: CDR1 SGHRS, CDR2 YFSETQ. V was cut by 4 bases and J by 2 bases, with 15 bases left in between. This CDR3 is CASSRAPGGNTEAFF. CDR3 coding DNA: TGCGCCAGCAGCAGAGCCCCTGGGGGTAACACTGAAGCTTTCTTT.

This clone has just one count. The chain is built from TRBV18 and TRBJ2-5, with 8 bases lining up with TRBD2. The CDR3 covers 14 residues. The V gene's germline CDR1 is KGHSH and CDR2 LQKENI. J gave up 3 bases and V 4 bases, and 4 bases lay outside the gene matches. The CDR3 DNA reads TGTGCCAGCTCACTCTCGGGAGGGGAAGAGACCCAGTACTTC. Residues: CASSLSGGEETQYF.

The table lists this clone with a count of one. The chain employs TRBV27 and TRBJ2-5; D remains ambiguous. Germline assignment: CDR1 MNHEY and CDR2 SMNVEV (reference sequence). Trimming pared 2 bases from V and 5 bases from J, leaving 3 bases between. The CDR3 is 11 residues long. The CDR3, as DNA: TGTGCCAGCAGTTTAGGGGAGACCCAGTACTTC. It codes for CASSLGETQYF.

V usage is TRBV4-3 and J usage is TRBJ2-7, with 7 bases that match TRBD1. From germline, CDR1 is LGHNA and CDR2 YSLEER. CDR3 length: 16 amino acids. V lost 3 bases and J lost 5; bases outside the gene matches: 13. The CDR3 region is CASSHQQGSATDEQYF. DNA for the CDR3: TGCGCCAGCAGCCATCAACAGGGGTCCGCCACGGACGAGCAGTACTTC.